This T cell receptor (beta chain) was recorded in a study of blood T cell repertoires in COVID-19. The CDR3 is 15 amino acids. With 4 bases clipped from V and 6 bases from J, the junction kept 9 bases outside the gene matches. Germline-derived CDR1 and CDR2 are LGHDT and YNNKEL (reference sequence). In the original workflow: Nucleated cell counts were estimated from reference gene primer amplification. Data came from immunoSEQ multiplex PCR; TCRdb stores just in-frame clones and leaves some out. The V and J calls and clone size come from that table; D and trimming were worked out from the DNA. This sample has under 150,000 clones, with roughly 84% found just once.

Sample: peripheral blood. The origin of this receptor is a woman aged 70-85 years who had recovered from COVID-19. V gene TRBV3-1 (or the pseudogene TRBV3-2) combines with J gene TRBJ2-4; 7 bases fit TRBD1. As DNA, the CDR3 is TGTGCCAGCAGCCGGCCGGGACAGCAAGGAAACATTCAGTACTTC. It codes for CASSRPGQQGNIQYF.